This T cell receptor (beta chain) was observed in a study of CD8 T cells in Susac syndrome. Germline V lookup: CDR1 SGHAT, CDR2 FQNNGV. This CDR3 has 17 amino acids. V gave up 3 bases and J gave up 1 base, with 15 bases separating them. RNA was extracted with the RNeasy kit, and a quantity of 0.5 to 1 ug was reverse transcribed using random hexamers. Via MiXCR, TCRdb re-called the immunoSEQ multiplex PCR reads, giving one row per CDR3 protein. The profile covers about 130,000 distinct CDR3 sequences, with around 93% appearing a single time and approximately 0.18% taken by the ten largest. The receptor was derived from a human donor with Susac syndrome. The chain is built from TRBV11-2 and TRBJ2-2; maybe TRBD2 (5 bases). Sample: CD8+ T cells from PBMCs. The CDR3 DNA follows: TGTGCCAGCAGCTTCGTAGAGGGCGGGTGGAACACCGGGGAGCTGTTTTTT. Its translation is CASSFVEGGWNTGELFF. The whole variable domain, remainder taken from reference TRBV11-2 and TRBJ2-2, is EAGVAQSPRYKIIEKRQSVAFWCNPISGHATLYWYQQILGQGPKLLIQFQNNGVVDDSQLPKDRFSAERLKGVDSTLKIQPAKLEDSAVYLCASSFVEGGWNTGELFFGEGSRLTVL.